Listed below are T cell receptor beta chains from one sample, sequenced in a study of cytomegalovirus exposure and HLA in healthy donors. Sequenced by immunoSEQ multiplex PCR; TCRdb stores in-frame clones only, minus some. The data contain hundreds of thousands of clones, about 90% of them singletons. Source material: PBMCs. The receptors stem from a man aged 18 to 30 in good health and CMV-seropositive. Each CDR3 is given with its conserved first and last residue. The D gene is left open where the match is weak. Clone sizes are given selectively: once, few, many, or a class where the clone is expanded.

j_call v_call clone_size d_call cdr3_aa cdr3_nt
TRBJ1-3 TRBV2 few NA CASGPARGRVGDTIYF TGTGCCAGCGGCCCAGCCAGGGGCAGGGTAGGAGACACCATATATTTT
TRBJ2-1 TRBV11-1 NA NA CASSQRTGISLYNEQFF TGTGCCAGCAGCCAAAGAACCGGGATCTCTTTATACAATGAGCAGTTCTTC
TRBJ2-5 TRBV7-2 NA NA CASSLRSGRVQETQYF TGTGCCAGCAGCTTAAGGTCAGGGCGGGTACAAGAGACCCAGTACTTC
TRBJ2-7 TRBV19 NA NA CASSFGGRSSYEQYF TGTGCCAGTAGTTTTGGCGGCCGAAGCTCCTACGAGCAGTACTTC
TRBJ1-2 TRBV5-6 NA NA CASSLDAGYGYTF TGTGCCAGCAGCTTGGACGCAGGATATGGCTACACCTTC
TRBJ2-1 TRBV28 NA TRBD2 CASSTSVEQFF TGTGCCAGCAGCACTAGCGTAGAGCAGTTCTTC
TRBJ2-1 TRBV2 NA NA CASDSFNEQFF TGTGCCAGCGACTCTTTCAATGAGCAGTTCTTC
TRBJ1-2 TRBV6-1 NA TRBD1 CASSVGTGAVYGYTF TGTGCCAGCAGTGTCGGGACAGGGGCGGTCTATGGCTACACCTTC
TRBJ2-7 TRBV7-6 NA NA CASGLLGIRDDYEQYF TGTGCCAGCGGTCTCCTGGGGATTAGGGACGACTACGAGCAGTACTTC
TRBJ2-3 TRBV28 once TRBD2 CASSLAGGRADTQYF TGTGCCAGCAGTTTAGCGGGAGGCCGGGCAGATACGCAGTATTTT
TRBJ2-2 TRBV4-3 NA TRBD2 CASSQDGLAGGYTGELFF TGCGCCAGCAGCCAAGATGGACTAGCGGGAGGCTACACCGGGGAGCTGTTTTTT
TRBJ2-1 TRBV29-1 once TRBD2 CSVAWEGPGSYNEQFF TGCAGCGTTGCGTGGGAGGGCCCCGGCTCCTACAATGAGCAGTTCTTC
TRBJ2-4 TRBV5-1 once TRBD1 CASCRTGEGIQYF TGCGCCAGCTGCCGGACAGGGGAAGGCATTCAGTACTTC
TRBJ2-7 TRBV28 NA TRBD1 CASSSNLGTGGSAYEQYF TGTGCCAGCAGTAGCAACCTCGGGACAGGGGGAAGCGCCTACGAGCAGTACTTC
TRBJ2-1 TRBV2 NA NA CASSENGRYNEQFF TGTGCCAGCAGTGAGAACGGCCGCTACAATGAGCAGTTCTTC
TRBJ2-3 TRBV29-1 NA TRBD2 CSVGAGSTDTQYF TGCAGCGTTGGAGCGGGATCCACAGATACGCAGTATTTT
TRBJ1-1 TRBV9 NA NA CASSVGQGMNTEAFF TGTGCCAGCAGCGTAGGGCAGGGGATGAACACTGAAGCTTTCTTT
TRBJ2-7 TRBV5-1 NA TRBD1 CASSLYLGQGSEQYF TGCGCCAGCAGCTTGTACTTGGGACAGGGTAGCGAGCAGTACTTC
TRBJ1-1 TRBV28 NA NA CASSVPGRNTEAFF TGTGCCAGCAGCGTACCGGGGAGGAACACTGAAGCTTTCTTT
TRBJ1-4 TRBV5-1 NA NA CASSSTAGTGGEKLFF TGCGCCAGCAGTAGCACAGCCGGGACCGGCGGTGAAAAACTGTTTTTT
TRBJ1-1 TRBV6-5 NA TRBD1 CASSTTGGRAFF TGTGCCAGCAGTACAACAGGGGGTCGAGCTTTCTTT
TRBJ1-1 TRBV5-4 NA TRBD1 CASSLERTGGTEAFF TGTGCCAGCAGCTTGGAACGGACAGGGGGAACTGAAGCTTTCTTT
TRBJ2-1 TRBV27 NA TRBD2 CASRTSGAYNEQFF TGTGCCAGCCGGACTAGCGGGGCCTACAATGAGCAGTTCTTC
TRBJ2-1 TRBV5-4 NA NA CASSLARELGNEQFF TGTGCCAGCAGCTTGGCCCGGGAACTGGGGAATGAGCAGTTCTTC
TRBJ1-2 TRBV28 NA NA CASSLAGARGYTF TGTGCCAGCAGTCTGGCGGGGGCGCGGGGCTACACCTTC
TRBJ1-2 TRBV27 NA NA CASSLYSGSYGYTF TGTGCCAGCAGTTTATACAGCGGGAGCTATGGCTACACCTTC
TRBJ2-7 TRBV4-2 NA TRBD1 CASRNTQGDSYEQYF TGTGCCAGCAGGAACACCCAGGGGGACTCCTACGAGCAGTACTTC
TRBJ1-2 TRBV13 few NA CASSLGTGYGYTF TGTGCCAGCAGCTTAGGAACAGGATATGGCTACACCTTC
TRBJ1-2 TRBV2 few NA CASGGGYTF TGTGCCAGCGGTGGAGGCTACACCTTC
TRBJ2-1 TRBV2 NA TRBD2 CASSVLGTSGRFGEQFF TGTGCCAGCAGTGTTTTAGGTACTAGCGGGAGGTTCGGTGAGCAGTTCTTC
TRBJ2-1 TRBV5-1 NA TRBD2 CASSLISGSRYPYNEQFF TGCGCCAGCAGCTTGATTAGCGGGAGCCGTTATCCCTACAATGAGCAGTTCTTC